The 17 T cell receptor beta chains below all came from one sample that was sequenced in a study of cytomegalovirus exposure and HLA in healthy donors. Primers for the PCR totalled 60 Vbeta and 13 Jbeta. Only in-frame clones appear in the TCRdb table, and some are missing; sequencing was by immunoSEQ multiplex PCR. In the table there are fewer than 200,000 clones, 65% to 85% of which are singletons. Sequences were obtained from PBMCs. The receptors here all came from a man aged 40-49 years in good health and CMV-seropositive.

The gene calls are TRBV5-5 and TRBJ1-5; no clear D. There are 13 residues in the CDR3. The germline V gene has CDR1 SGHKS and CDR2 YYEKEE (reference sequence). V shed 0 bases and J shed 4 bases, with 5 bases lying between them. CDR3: CASSLDSNQPQHF. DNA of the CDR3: TGTGCCAGCAGCTTGGACAGTAATCAGCCCCAGCATTTT.

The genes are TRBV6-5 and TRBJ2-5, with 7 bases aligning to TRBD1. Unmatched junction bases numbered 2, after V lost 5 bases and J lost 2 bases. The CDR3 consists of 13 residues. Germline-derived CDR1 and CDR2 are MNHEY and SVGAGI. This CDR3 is CASSGTAQETQYF. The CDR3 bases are TGTGCCAGCAGTGGGACAGCTCAAGAGACCCAGTACTTC.

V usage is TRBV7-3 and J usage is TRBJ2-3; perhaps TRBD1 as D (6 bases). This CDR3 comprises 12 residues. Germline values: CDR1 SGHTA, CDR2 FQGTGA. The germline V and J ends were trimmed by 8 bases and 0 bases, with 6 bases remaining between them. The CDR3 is CASGQSTDTQYF. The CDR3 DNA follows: TGTGCCAGCGGACAGAGCACAGATACGCAGTATTTT.

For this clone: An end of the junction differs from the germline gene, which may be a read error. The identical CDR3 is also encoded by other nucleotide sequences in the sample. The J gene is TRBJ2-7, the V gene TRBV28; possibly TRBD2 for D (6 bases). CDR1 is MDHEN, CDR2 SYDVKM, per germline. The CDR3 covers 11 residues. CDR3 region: CASTEGYEQYF. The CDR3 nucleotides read TGTGCCAGCACGGAGGGGTACGAGCAGTACTTT.

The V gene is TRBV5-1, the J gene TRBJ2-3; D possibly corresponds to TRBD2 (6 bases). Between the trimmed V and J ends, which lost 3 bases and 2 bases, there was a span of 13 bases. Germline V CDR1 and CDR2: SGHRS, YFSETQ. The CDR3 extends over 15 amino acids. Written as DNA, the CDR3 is TGCGCCAGCAGCTCCGGGACTGACTACACAGATACGCAGTATTTT. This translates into CASSSGTDYTDTQYF.

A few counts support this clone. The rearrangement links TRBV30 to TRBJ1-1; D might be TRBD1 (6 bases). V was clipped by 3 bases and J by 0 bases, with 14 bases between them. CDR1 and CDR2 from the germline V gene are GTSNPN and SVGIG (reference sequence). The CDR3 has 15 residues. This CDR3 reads CAWSADDRMNTEAFF. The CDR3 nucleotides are TGTGCCTGGAGCGCGGATGACAGGATGAACACTGAAGCTTTCTTT.

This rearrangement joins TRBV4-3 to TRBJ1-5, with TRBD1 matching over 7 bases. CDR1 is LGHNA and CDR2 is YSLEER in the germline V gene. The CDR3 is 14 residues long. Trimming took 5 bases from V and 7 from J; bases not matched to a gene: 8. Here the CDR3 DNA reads TGCGCCAGCAGCACCCGGACAGGTGGACAGCCCCAGCATTTT. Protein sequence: CASSTRTGGQPQHF.

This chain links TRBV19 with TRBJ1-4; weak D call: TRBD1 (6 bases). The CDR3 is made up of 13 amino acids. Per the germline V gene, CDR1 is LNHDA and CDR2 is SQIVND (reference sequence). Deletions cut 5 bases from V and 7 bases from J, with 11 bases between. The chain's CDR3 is CASSRTEGEKLFF. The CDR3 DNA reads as TGTGCCAGTAGTCGGACAGAGGGTGAAAAACTGTTTTTT.

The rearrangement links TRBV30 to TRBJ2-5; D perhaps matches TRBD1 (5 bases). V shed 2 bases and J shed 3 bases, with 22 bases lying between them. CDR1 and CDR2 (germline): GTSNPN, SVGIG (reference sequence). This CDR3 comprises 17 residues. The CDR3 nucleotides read TGTGCCTGGAGTACAGGAGTGTGGGTTGGACAAAAAGAGACCCAGTACTTC. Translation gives CAWSTGVWVGQKETQYF.

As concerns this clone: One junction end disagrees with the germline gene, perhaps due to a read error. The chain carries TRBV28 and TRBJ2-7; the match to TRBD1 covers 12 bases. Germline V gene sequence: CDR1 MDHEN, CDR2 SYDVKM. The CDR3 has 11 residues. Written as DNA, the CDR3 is TGTGCCAGCAGTCAACCGGGACAGGGGGCCTTC. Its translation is CASSQPGQGAF. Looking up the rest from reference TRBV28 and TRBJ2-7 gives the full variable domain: DVKVTQSSRYLVKRTGEKVFLECVQDMDHENMFWYRQDPGLGLRLIYFSYDVKMKEKGDIPEGYSVSREKKERFSLILESASTNQTSMYLCASSQPGQGAFGPGTRLTVT.

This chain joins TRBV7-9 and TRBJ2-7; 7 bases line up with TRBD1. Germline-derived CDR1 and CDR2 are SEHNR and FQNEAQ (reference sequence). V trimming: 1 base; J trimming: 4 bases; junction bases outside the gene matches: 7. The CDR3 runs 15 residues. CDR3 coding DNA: TGTGCCAGCAGCTTAGAGGGGGCAAGAGCTTACGAGCAGTACTTC. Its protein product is CASSLEGARAYEQYF. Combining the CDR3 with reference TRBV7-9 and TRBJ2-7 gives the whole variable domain DTGVSQNPRHKITKRGQNVTFRCDPISEHNRLYWYRQTLGQGPEFLTYFQNEAQLEKSRLLSDRFSAERPKGSFSTLEIQRTEQGDSAMYLCASSLEGARAYEQYFGPGTRLTVT.

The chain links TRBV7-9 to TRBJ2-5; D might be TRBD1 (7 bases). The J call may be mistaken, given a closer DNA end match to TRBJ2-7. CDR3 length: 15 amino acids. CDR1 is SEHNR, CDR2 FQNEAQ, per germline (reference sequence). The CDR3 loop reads CASSSHRRGPYEQYF. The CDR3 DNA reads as TGTGCCAGCAGCTCCCATAGGAGGGGGCCCTACGAGCAGTACTTC.

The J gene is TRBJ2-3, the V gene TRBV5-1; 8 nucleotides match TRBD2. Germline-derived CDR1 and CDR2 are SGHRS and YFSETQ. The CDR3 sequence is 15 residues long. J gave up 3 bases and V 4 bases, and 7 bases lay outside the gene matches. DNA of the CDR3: TGCGCCAGCAGCCCCGCCGGGACTAGGACAGATACGCAGTATTTT. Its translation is CASSPAGTRTDTQYF.

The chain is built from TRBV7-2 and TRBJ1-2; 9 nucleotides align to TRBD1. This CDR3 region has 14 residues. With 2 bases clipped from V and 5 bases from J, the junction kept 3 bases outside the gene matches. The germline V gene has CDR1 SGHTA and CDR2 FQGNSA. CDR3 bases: TGTGCCAGCAGCTTACGGGACAGGGCTTATGGCTACACCTTC. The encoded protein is CASSLRDRAYGYTF. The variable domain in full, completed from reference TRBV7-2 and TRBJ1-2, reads GAGVSQSPSNKVTEKGKDVELRCDPISGHTALYWYRQSLGQGLEFLIYFQGNSAPDKSGLPSDRFSAERTGGSVSTLTIQRTQQEDSAVYLCASSLRDRAYGYTFGSGTRLTVV.

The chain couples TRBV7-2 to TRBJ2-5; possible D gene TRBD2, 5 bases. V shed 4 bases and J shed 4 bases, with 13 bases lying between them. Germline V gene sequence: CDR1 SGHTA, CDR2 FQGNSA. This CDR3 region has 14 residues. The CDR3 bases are TGTGCCAGCAGCTCGGAGCGGAAGACAGAGACCCAGTACTTC. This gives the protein CASSSERKTETQYF.

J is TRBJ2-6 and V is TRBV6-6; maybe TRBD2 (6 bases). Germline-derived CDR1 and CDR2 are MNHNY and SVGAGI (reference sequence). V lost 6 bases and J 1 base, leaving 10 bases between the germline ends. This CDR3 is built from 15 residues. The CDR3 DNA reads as TGTGCCAGCAGGGGGGGACTTTCTGGGGCCAACGTCCTGACTTTC. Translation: CASRGGLSGANVLTF.

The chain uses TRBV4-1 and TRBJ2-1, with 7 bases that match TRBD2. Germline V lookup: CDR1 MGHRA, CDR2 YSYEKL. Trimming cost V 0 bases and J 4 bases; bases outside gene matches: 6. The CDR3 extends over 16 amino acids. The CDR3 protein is CASSQEKRGSYNEQFF. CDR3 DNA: TGCGCCAGCAGCCAAGAAAAGCGGGGTTCTTACAATGAGCAGTTCTTC.